Each of the 12 T cell receptor beta chains below was sequenced from the same sample in a study of T cell repertoires in cytomegalovirus infection. What these receptors recognize is not known. A single record per CDR3 protein comes from TCRdb applying MiXCR to the reads. The profile shows 110,000 or so distinct CDR3 sequences, around 31% of them singletons. This sample comprised CD8+ T cells from cultured PBMCs, obtained from culture after CMV antigen stimulation. The receptors originated from a human donor in good health (CMV status not recorded). Some clones in this sample may be carry-over from other donors' samples.

This clonotype has only a few counts. V is TRBV7-6 and J is TRBJ2-3, with 7 bases aligning to TRBD2. CDR1 SGHVS and CDR2 FNYEAQ come from the germline V gene. The CDR3 spans 15 residues. Unmatched junction bases numbered 10, after V lost 5 bases and J lost 5 bases. For the CDR3, the DNA is TGTGCCAGCAGCCCCGAGGGAGGGGTAGGAGATACGCAGTATTTT. Amino acids: CASSPEGGVGDTQYF.

The table lists this clonotype with many counts. The chain recombines TRBV7-6 with TRBJ2-1; tentatively, D is TRBD2 (6 bases). This CDR3 is 17 amino acids long. CDR1 and CDR2 (germline): SGHVS, FNYEAQ. Deletions cut 1 base from V and 2 bases from J, with 15 bases between. The CDR3 protein is CASSLVLSRGAYNEQFF. In DNA, the CDR3 is TGTGCCAGCAGCTTAGTACTCTCGCGGGGCGCCTACAATGAGCAGTTCTTC. The full variable domain, with the rest looked up from reference TRBV7-6 and TRBJ2-1, is GAGVSQSPRYKVTKRGQDVALRCDPISGHVSLYWYRQALGQGPEFLTYFNYEAQQDKSGLPNDRFSAERPEGSISTLTIQRTEQRDSAMYRCASSLVLSRGAYNEQFFGPGTRLTVL.

The chain carries TRBV7-3 and TRBJ2-5, with a weak D call TRBD2 (6 bases). The CDR3 has 14 residues. Deletions cut 1 base from V and 7 bases from J, with 13 bases between. Germline V gives CDR1 SGHTA, CDR2 FQGTGA. The CDR3 loop is CASSLRGDAGTQYF. The CDR3 nucleotides read TGTGCCAGCAGCTTAAGGGGGGATGCTGGGACCCAGTACTTC.

The rearrangement links TRBV7-9 to TRBJ1-2; 9 bases match TRBD1. Per germline, CDR1 SEHNR and CDR2 FQNEAQ (reference sequence). The CDR3 contains 15 residues. With V trimmed by 5 bases and J by 2 bases, 6 bases remained unmatched. The CDR3 bases are TGTGCCAGCAGCCCGGACAGGGGTCGGAACTATGGCTACACCTTC. This translates into CASSPDRGRNYGYTF.

The rearrangement links TRBV5-1 to TRBJ1-1, with 9 bases that match TRBD1. This CDR3 spans 15 amino acids. Trimming cost V 3 bases and J 4 bases; bases outside gene matches: 7. The germline gives CDR1 SGHRS, CDR2 YFSETQ. The DNA of the CDR3 is TGCGCCAGCAGCTCGGGACAGGGAGGTGGCACTGAAGCTTTCTTT. It is translated as CASSSGQGGGTEAFF.

Here the CDR3 DNA reads TGTGCCAGCAGCTTAAACGGCTTAGCGGAGCAGTACTTC. Translation: CASSLNGLAEQYF. This rearrangement joins TRBV7-9 to TRBJ2-7; a possible D gene is TRBD2 (5 bases). CDR1 and CDR2 from the germline V gene are SEHNR and FQNEAQ (reference sequence). Trimming pared 2 bases from V and 7 bases from J, leaving 12 bases between. This CDR3 contains 13 residues.

This chain links TRBV29-1 with TRBJ1-1; unclear D gene. Trimming pared 8 bases from V and 3 bases from J, leaving 10 bases between. This CDR3 comprises 11 residues. CDR1 SQVTM and CDR2 ANQGSEA come from the germline V gene. CDR3 nucleotides: TGCAGCTGCGACGGATACACTGAAGCTTTCTTT. Translating it yields CSCDGYTEAFF. Complete variable domain (other parts from reference TRBV29-1 and TRBJ1-1): SAVISQKPSRDICQRGTSLTIQCQVDSQVTMMFWYRQQPGQSLTLIATANQGSEATYESGFVIDKFPISRPNLTFSTLTVSNMSPEDSSIYLCSCDGYTEAFFGQGTRLTVV.

This rearrangement joins TRBV6-6 to TRBJ2-7; a weak D match, TRBD1 (5 bases). Trimming took off 0 bases at V and 3 bases at J, with 9 bases between the two ends. This CDR3 is 14 amino acids long. Per the germline V gene, CDR1 is MNHNY and CDR2 is SVGAGI (reference sequence). CDR3 DNA: TGTGCCAGCAGTTACTCGACCCAGGGCTACGAGCAGTACTTC. Protein product: CASSYSTQGYEQYF.

A word on this clonotype: No conserved phenylalanine or tryptophan is present at the end of the CDR3, so a read error is the likely explanation. The chain has TRBV4-2 and TRBJ2-7; tentatively, D is TRBD1 (6 bases). Looked up from germline, CDR1 is LGHNA and CDR2 is YNFKEQ. The CDR3 sequence is 15 residues long. Trimming cost V 2 bases and J 3 bases, with 14 bases left between them. The CDR3 DNA sequence: TGTGCCAGCAGCCAACAGGGGTCAACCGACTACGAGCAGTACTTG. The encoded protein is CASSQQGSTDYEQYL.

The chain couples TRBV5-6 to TRBJ2-5; 11 bases fit TRBD2. The CDR3 extends over 15 amino acids. From germline, CDR1 is SGHDT and CDR2 YYEEEE. The J segment lost 1 base and the V segment lost 4 bases, leaving 3 bases of the junction unmatched. Here the CDR3 DNA reads TGTGCCAGCAGCGAGACTAGCGGGGCCCAAGAGACCCAGTACTTC. Its protein is CASSETSGAQETQYF. Full variable domain (remainder filled in from reference TRBV5-6 and TRBJ2-5): DAGVTQSPTHLIKTRGQQVTLRCSPKSGHDTVSWYQQALGQGPQFIFQYYEEEERQRGNFPDRFSGHQFPNYSSELNVNALLLGDSALYLCASSETSGAQETQYFGPGTRLLVL.

This rearrangement joins TRBV7-9 to TRBJ2-7, with 8 bases that match TRBD1. Trimming removed 4 bases from V and 4 bases from J; junction bases left unmatched: 0. Germline values: CDR1 SEHNR, CDR2 FQNEAQ (reference sequence). The CDR3 spans 12 residues. The CDR3 loop reads CASSWTGYEQYF. CDR3 bases: TGTGCCAGCAGCTGGACAGGGTACGAGCAGTACTTC.

The rearrangement links TRBV12-3 or TRBV12-4 to TRBJ2-2; tentative D call: TRBD1 (5 bases). V was shortened by 5 bases and J by 3 bases, with 10 bases between the two germline ends. The CDR3 contains 14 residues. The CDR3: CASSPTVYTGELFF. The CDR3 coding sequence is TGTGCCAGCAGTCCGACAGTTTACACCGGGGAGCTGTTTTTT.